These 20 T cell receptor beta chains share one sample of origin, sequenced in a study of T cells in Graves' hyperthyroidism and ophthalmopathy. RNA transcripts were the template for amplifying TCR beta CDR3 regions. An initial round of RT-PCR targeting the TCR CDR3 relied on the HTBI primer set. TCRdb re-called the multiplex PCR reads with MiXCR, one entry per CDR3 protein. There are around 700,000 distinct CDR3 sequences in the sample; around 40% occur only once, and around 29% lies in the top ten. Sequencing was done on a sample of blood. These receptors were taken from a woman in her thirties or forties with Graves' hyperthyroidism.

Details on this clonotype: Germline is not matched at one junction end, which may reflect a read error. The gene calls are TRBV29-1 and TRBJ1-2; 10 positions agree with TRBD1. The CDR3 contains 16 residues. Germline V gene sequence: CDR1 SQVTM, CDR2 ANQGSEA. DNA of the CDR3: TGTGCCAGCAGCTACCTACCGGGACAGGGGAGTGATGGCTACACCTTC. Residues: CASSYLPGQGSDGYTF.

The sample holds many counts of this clonotype. The chain carries TRBV6-1 and TRBJ1-2; no clear D. The CDR3 is 13 amino acids. CDR1 and CDR2 from the germline V gene are MNHNS and SASEGT. The V end lost 5 bases, the J end lost 7 bases, and 14 bases lay between the germline ends. The CDR3 here is CASSSIQSPGYTF. Written as DNA, the CDR3 is TGTGCCAGCAGTTCAATACAGAGCCCTGGCTACACCTTC.

Only a few counts were recorded for this clonotype. V usage is TRBV25-1 and J usage is TRBJ1-1; possibly TRBD1 for D (5 bases). Germline V gene data show CDR1 as MGHDK and CDR2 as SYGVNS. Trimming pared 8 bases from V and 1 base from J, leaving 14 bases between. The CDR3 has 14 residues. The CDR3 loop reads CASGTGRGNTEAFF. The CDR3 bases are TGTGCCAGCGGGACGGGACGCGGGAACACTGAAGCTTTCTTT.

The genes are TRBV7-2 and TRBJ2-7, with 7 bases that match TRBD1. Trimming cost V 5 bases and J 2 bases; bases outside gene matches: 6. CDR1 and CDR2 (germline): SGHTA, FQGNSA. The CDR3 is 14 residues long. For the CDR3, the DNA is TGTGCCAGCAGCCGAGGACAGGTCGCCTACGAGCAGTACTTC. Its translation: CASSRGQVAYEQYF.

Only a few counts were recorded for this clonotype. The rearrangement uses TRBV5-4 and TRBJ1-2; D not certain. V lost 1 base, J lost 0 bases, and 13 bases lay in between. This CDR3 is built from 16 residues. Germline values: CDR1 SGHNT, CDR2 YYREEE (reference sequence). The CDR3 DNA follows: TGTGCCAGCAGCTTGAGGTACACTTTCACTAACTATGGCTACACCTTC. Its translation: CASSLRYTFTNYGYTF.

This clonotype appeared once. The CDR3 does not close with the conserved phenylalanine or tryptophan, likely indicating a read error. The chain has TRBV10-1 and TRBJ2-7, with 8 bases matching TRBD2. This CDR3 spans 14 amino acids. Germline lookup yields CDR1 WNHNN and CDR2 SYGVQD (reference sequence). V gave up 3 bases and J gave up 2 bases; unmatched junction bases: 3. CDR3 coding DNA: TGCGCCAGCAGTGATAGCGGGACGGCCTACGAGCAGTACTAC. Protein: CASSDSGTAYEQYY.

This clonotype has a handful of counts. The V and J genes are TRBV7-9 and TRBJ1-4; a possible D gene is TRBD1 (5 bases). V dropped 5 bases and J dropped 5 bases, with 12 bases sitting between them. The CDR3 runs 14 residues. The germline gives CDR1 SEHNR, CDR2 FQNEAQ (reference sequence). The CDR3 spells CASSRVEGNEKLFF. The CDR3 coding sequence is TGTGCCAGCAGCCGAGTTGAGGGGAATGAAAAACTGTTTTTT.

The chain has TRBV10-3 and TRBJ2-2, with D possibly being TRBD1 (6 bases). Trimming cost V 10 bases and J 0 bases, with 21 bases left between them. Germline lookup yields CDR1 ENHRY and CDR2 SYGVKD. CDR3 length: 17 amino acids. The CDR3 reads CASARQAIHSNTGELFF. DNA for the CDR3: TGTGCCAGCGCGAGACAGGCTATTCACTCGAACACCGGGGAGCTGTTTTTT.

In this sample, this clonotype turned up a few times. The rearrangement joins TRBV25-1 to TRBJ2-3, with 9 bases that match TRBD1. The V gene end was trimmed by 6 bases and the J gene end by 14 bases; junction bases not matched to a gene: 12. The CDR3 is 13 residues long. CDR1 and CDR2 (germline): MGHDK, SYGVNS. CDR3 loop: CASRGSGDRAWYF. DNA of the CDR3: TGTGCCAGCAGGGGGAGCGGGGACAGGGCGTGGTATTTT. The whole variable domain, remainder taken from reference TRBV25-1 and TRBJ2-3, is EADIYQTPRYLVIGTGKKITLECSQTMGHDKMYWYQQDPGMELHLIHYSYGVNSTEKGDLSSESTVSRIRTEHFPLTLESARPSHTSQYLCASRGSGDRAWYFGPGTRLTVL.

CDR3 loop: CSVERLDGYTF. DNA of the CDR3: TGCAGCGTTGAACGCTTGGATGGCTACACCTTC. The genes are TRBV29-1 and TRBJ1-2; D is uncertain. Germline V gene lookup returns CDR1 SQVTM and CDR2 ANQGSEA. V was cut by 2 bases and J by 6 bases, with 7 bases left in between. The CDR3 loop spans 11 amino acids.

The gene calls are TRBV7-3 and TRBJ1-6, with 7 bases aligning to TRBD1. The CDR3 covers 16 residues. The J segment lost 7 bases and the V segment lost 1 base, leaving 7 bases of the junction unmatched. Germline V CDR1 and CDR2: SGHTA, FQGTGA. CDR3 sequence: CASSLMGGRGNSPLHF. In nucleotides, the CDR3 is TGTGCCAGCAGCTTAATGGGGGGCAGGGGGAATTCACCCCTCCACTTT.

Many counts were recorded for this clonotype. The chain uses TRBV7-2 and TRBJ2-5, with 8 bases that match TRBD1. CDR3 length equals 15 residues. The ends lost 7 bases at V and 6 bases at J; junction bases unmatched: 13. Germline CDR1 and CDR2: SGHTA and FQGNSA. The CDR3 here is CASTSGGAGRKTQYF. CDR3 in DNA: TGTGCCAGCACTTCAGGGGGCGCCGGGAGAAAGACCCAGTACTTC.

This clonotype has at least ten counts. The chain carries TRBV10-3 and TRBJ2-7; D tentatively reads TRBD1 or TRBD2 (5 bases each). The CDR3 loop spans 13 amino acids. CDR1 is ENHRY and CDR2 is SYGVKD in the germline V gene. V lost 9 bases, J lost 3 bases, and 15 bases lay in between. For the CDR3, the DNA is TGTGCCATGCAGTCGGGACCCTACTACGAGCAGTACTTC. Protein sequence: CAMQSGPYYEQYF.

This clonotype appeared many times. V and J are TRBV6-5 and TRBJ1-2; D remains ambiguous. The CDR3 runs 15 residues. Trimming stripped 2 bases from V and 2 bases from J, with 12 bases between. CDR1 is MNHEY, CDR2 SVGAGI, per germline. Written as DNA, the CDR3 is TGTGCCAGCAGTTACGCTTCCGGGGAAAACTATGGCTACACCTTC. Its protein product is CASSYASGENYGYTF.

This rearrangement joins TRBV5-1 to TRBJ1-5; 8 positions match TRBD1. The ends lost 3 bases at V and 6 bases at J; junction bases unmatched: 8. Per germline, CDR1 SGHRS and CDR2 YFSETQ. The CDR3 totals 15 residues. The CDR3 spells CASSWQGAPGQPQHF. The CDR3 DNA reads TGCGCCAGCAGCTGGCAGGGGGCGCCGGGTCAGCCCCAGCATTTT. Filled out from reference TRBV5-1 and TRBJ1-5, the complete variable domain reads KAGVTQTPRYLIKTRGQQVTLSCSPISGHRSVSWYQQTPGQGLQFLFEYFSETQRNKGNFPGRFSGRQFSNSRSEMNVSTLELGDSALYLCASSWQGAPGQPQHFGDGTRLSIL.

This clonotype was observed many times. The V call is TRBV10-2, the J call TRBJ2-7; D is possibly TRBD2 (6 bases). From germline, CDR1 is WSHSY and CDR2 SAAADI. The CDR3 extends over 12 amino acids. The V and J ends lost 9 bases and 3 bases respectively, with 12 bases between them. The CDR3 DNA is TGCGCCAGTCATGGGGGGTTCTACGAGCAGTACTTC. Amino acid sequence: CASHGGFYEQYF.

The chain recombines TRBV7-9 with TRBJ1-4; the match to TRBD1 covers 8 bases. The length of the CDR3 is 15 residues. Germline-derived CDR1 and CDR2 are SEHNR and FQNEAQ (reference sequence). The V and J ends lost 5 bases and 8 bases, in that order; junction bases with no gene match: 10. CDR3 nucleotide sequence: TGTGCCAGCAGCCAAAGGGGACAGGAGGGGGAAAAACTGTTTTTT. Translation gives CASSQRGQEGEKLFF.

This rearrangement joins TRBV20-1 to TRBJ1-1; 9 bases match TRBD1. There are 16 residues in the CDR3. Germline CDR1 is DFQATT and CDR2 is SNEGSKA (reference sequence). J was trimmed by 4 bases and V by 0 bases; bases with no gene match: 9. The CDR3 bases are TGCAGTGCTAGAGATCTGGGACAGGGCGGGTTCACTGAAGCTTTCTTT. Translation gives CSARDLGQGGFTEAFF.

CDR3 protein: CASSLGGEREQYF. The CDR3 DNA sequence: TGTGCCAGCAGTCTCGGGGGAGAGCGCGAGCAGTACTTC. This sequence joins TRBV6-1 and TRBJ2-7, with a weak D call TRBD2 (6 bases). Germline V gives CDR1 MNHNS, CDR2 SASEGT. CDR3 length: 13 residues. Between the trimmed V and J ends, which lost 5 bases and 6 bases, there was a span of 14 bases.

The table lists this clonotype with many counts. The V and J genes are TRBV29-1 and TRBJ2-5; 8 bases align to TRBD1. The CDR3 contains 17 residues. The V segment lost 4 bases and the J segment 5 bases; nucleotides outside the gene matches: 18. Per germline, CDR1 SQVTM and CDR2 ANQGSEA. The CDR3 region has the DNA TGCAGCGTTGTCCCCCCGTCCGGGACAGGAAAGGAGGAGACCCAGTACTTC. It encodes CSVVPPSGTGKEETQYF.